What follows is one T cell receptor (beta chain) and its context. Its specificity is unknown. The CDR3 length is 14 residues. V lost 5 bases, J lost 5 bases, and 8 bases stayed unmatched. Germline CDR1 MNHEY, CDR2 SMNVEV (reference sequence). The data are from a study of OX40 agonist ivuxolimab in advanced cancers. The study's findings and limits: Averaged across samples, CD8+ T cells carried more expanded clones than CD4+ did. Expanded peripheral T cells had an undetermined antigen specificity. By week 6 at 0.1 to 3.0 mg/kg, blood CD4+ and CD8+ T cells had expanded clonally.

Clones were read by immunoSEQ multiplex PCR, and TCRdb kept only the in-frame ones, dropping some. The table records about 82,000 clones, approximately 90% of them present only once. The chain joins TRBV27 to TRBJ2-7, with TRBD2 identical over 8 bases. The sequence derives from an adult with an advanced solid tumor such as melanoma, head and neck, liver or kidney cancer. Sequenced material: CD4+ or CD8+ T cells sorted from blood, taken in a trial of the OX40 agonist ivuxolimab. CDR3: CASSQTSESDEQYF. The CDR3 nucleotides are TGTGCCAGCAGTCAGACTAGCGAGAGTGACGAGCAGTACTTC.